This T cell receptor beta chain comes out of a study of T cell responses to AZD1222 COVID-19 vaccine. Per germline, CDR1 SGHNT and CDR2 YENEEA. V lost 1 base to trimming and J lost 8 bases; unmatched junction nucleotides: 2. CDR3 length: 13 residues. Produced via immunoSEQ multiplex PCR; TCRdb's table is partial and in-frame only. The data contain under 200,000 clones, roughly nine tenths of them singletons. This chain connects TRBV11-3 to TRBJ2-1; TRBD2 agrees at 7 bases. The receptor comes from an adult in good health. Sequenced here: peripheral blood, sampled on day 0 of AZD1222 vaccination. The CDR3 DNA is TGTGCCAGCAGCTTAGGGCGGGAGTATGAGCAGTTCTTC. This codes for CASSLGREYEQFF. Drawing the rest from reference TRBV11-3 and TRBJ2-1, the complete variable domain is EAGVVQSPRYKIIEKKQPVAFWCNPISGHNTLYWYLQNLGQGPELLIRYENEEAVDDSQLPKDRFSAERLKGVDSTLKIQPAELGDSAVYLCASSLGREYEQFFGPGTRLTVL.